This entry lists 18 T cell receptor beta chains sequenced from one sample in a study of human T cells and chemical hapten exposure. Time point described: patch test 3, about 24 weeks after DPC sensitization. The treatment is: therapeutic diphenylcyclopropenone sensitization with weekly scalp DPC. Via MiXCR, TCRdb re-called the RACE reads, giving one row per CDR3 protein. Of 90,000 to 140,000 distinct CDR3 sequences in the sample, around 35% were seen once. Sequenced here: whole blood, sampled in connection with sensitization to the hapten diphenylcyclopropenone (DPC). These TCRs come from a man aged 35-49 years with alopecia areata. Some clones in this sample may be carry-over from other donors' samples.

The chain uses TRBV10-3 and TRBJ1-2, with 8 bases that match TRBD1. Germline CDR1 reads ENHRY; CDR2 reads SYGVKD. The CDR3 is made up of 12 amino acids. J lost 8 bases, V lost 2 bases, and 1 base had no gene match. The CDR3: CAISEDRGGYTF. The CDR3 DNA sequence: TGTGCCATCAGTGAGGACAGGGGCGGCTACACCTTC.

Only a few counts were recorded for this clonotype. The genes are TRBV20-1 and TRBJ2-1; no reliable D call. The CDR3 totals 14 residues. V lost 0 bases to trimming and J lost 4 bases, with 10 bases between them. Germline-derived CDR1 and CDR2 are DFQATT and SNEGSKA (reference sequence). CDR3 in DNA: TGCAGTGCTAGAGATTCACCAGGATACAATGAGCAGTTCTTC. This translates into CSARDSPGYNEQFF.

The CDR3 here is CASSSTGGWNQPQHF. The CDR3 DNA follows: TGTGCCAGCAGCTCGACAGGGGGGTGGAATCAGCCCCAGCATTTT. J is TRBJ1-5 and V is TRBV12-3 or TRBV12-4; 9 bases line up with TRBD1. V lost 6 bases to trimming and J lost 4 bases; unmatched junction nucleotides: 7. This CDR3 contains 15 residues.

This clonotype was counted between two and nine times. The CDR3 region has the DNA TGTGCCAGCAGGGGGGCTAACACTGAAGCTTTCTTT. It codes for CASRGANTEAFF. V usage is TRBV6-2 or TRBV6-3 and J usage is TRBJ1-1; maybe TRBD1 (6 bases). Between the trimmed V and J ends, which lost 6 bases and 2 bases, there was a span of 7 bases. Germline V CDR1 and CDR2: MNHEY, SVGEGT. CDR3 length: 12 residues.

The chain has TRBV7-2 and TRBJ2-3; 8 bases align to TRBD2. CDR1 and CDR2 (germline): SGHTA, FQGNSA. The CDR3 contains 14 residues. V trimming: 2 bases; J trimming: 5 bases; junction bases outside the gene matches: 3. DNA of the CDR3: TGTGCCAGCAGCTTAAGTCTAGCGGGAGATACGCAGTATTTT. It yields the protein CASSLSLAGDTQYF.

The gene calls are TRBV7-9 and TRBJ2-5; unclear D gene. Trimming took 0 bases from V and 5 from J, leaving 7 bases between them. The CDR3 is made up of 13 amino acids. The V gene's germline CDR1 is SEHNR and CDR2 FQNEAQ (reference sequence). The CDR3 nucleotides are TGTGCCAGCAGCTTAGCAGGGTTGGAGACCCAGTACTTC. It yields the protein CASSLAGLETQYF.

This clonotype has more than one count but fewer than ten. The CDR3 coding sequence is TGTGCCTGGAAGGCTGGCGCAACTAATGAAAAACTGTTTTTT. The encoded protein is CAWKAGATNEKLFF. This chain links TRBV30 with TRBJ1-4; D gene uncertain. There are 14 residues in the CDR3. The germline V gene has CDR1 GTSNPN and CDR2 SVGIG (reference sequence). V dropped 4 bases and J dropped 0 bases, with 9 bases sitting between them.

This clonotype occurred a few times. DNA of the CDR3: TGTGCCAGCAGTTTATTCGGTCCCGGGGAGCTGTTTTTT. It codes for CASSLFGPGELFF. The chain links TRBV27 to TRBJ2-2; D unresolved. Trimming removed 1 base from V and 6 bases from J, with 6 bases in between. The germline V gene encodes CDR1 MNHEY and CDR2 SMNVEV (reference sequence). This CDR3 spans 13 amino acids.

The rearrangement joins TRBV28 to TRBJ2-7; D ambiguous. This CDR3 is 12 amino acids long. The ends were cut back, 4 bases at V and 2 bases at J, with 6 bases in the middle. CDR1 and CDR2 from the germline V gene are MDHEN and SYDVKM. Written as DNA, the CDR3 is TGTGCCAGCAGTTCTGATACCTACGAGCAGTACGTC. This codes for CASSSDTYEQYV.

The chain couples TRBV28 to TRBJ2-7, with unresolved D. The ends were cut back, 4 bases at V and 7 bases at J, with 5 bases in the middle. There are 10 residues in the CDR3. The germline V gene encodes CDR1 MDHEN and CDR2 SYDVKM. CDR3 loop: CASSYREQYF. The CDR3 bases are TGTGCCAGCAGTTATAGGGAGCAGTACTTC.

In DNA form, the CDR3 reads TGTGCCAGCAGCGTTGGACGGAACTATGGCTACACCTTC. As protein: CASSVGRNYGYTF. This chain joins TRBV9 and TRBJ1-2; D unresolved. Trimming pared 2 bases from V and 2 bases from J, leaving 7 bases between. Germline values: CDR1 SGDLS, CDR2 YYNGEE. The CDR3 runs to 13 residues.

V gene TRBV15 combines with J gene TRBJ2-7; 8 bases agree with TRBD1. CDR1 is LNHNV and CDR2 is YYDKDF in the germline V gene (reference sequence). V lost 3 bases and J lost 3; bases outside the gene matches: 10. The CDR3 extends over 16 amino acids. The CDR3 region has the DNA TGTGCCACCAGCAGCATATATGGACAGGGCGACTACGAGCAGTACTTC. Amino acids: CATSSIYGQGDYEQYF.

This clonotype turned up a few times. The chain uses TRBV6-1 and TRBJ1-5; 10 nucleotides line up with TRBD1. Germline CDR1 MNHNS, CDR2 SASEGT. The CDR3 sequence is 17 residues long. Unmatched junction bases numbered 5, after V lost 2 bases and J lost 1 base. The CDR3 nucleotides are TGTGCCAGCAGTGAATGGGGGACAGGGGAAAGCAATCAGCCCCAGCATTTT. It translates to CASSEWGTGESNQPQHF.

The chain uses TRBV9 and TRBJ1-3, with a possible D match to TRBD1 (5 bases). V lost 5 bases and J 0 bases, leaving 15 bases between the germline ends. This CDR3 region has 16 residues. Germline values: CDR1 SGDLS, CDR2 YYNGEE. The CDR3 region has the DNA TGTGCCAGCAGTTTCAGGGAGAAGGCCTCTGGAAACACCATATATTTT. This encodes CASSFREKASGNTIYF.

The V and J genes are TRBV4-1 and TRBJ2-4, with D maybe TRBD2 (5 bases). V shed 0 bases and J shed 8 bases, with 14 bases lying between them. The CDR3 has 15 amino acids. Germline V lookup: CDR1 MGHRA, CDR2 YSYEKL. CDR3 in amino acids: CASSQDEGGGYIQYF. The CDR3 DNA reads TGCGCCAGCAGCCAAGATGAAGGCGGAGGTTACATTCAGTACTTC.

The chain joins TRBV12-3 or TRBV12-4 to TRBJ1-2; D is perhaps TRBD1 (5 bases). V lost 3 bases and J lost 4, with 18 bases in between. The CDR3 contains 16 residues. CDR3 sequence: CASSLSGTSTSYGYTF. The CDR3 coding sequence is TGTGCCAGCAGTTTGAGTGGGACGTCAACAAGCTATGGCTACACCTTC.

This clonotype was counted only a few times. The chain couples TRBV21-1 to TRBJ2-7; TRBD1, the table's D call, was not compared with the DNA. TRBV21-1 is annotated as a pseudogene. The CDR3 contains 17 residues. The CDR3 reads CARSVPAVTGGSYEQYV. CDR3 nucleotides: TGTGCCAGGTCAGTGCCAGCAGTCACAGGGGGCTCCTACGAGCAGTACGTC.

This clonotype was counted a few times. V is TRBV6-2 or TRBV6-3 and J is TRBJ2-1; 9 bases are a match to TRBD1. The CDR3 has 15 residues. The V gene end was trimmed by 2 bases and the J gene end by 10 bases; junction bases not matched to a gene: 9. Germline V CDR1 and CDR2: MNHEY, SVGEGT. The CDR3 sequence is CASSYSGQGPAEQFF. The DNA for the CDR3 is TGTGCCAGCAGTTACAGCGGACAGGGGCCCGCGGAGCAGTTCTTC.